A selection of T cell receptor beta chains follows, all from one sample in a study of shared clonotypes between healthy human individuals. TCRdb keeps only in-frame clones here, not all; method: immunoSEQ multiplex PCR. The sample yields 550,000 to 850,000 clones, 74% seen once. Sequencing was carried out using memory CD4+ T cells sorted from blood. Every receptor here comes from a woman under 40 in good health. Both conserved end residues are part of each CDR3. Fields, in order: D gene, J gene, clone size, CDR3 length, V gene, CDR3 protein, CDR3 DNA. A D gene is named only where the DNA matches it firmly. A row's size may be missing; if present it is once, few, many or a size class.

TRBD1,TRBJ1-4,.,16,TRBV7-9,CASSLGTGGTNEKLFF,TGTGCCAGCAGCTTGGGGACAGGTGGCACTAATGAAAAACTGTTTTTT
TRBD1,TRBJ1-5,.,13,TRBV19,CASKGQGGQPQHF,TGTGCCAGTAAAGGACAGGGCGGTCAGCCCCAGCATTTT
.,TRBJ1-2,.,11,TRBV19,CASGSTYGYTF,TGTGCCAGCGGCAGTACCTATGGCTACACCTTC
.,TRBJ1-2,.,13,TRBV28,CASSSDGYYGYTF,TGTGCCAGCAGTTCGGACGGCTACTATGGCTACACCTTC
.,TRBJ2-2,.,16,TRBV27,CASSFTGDGDTGELFF,TGTGCCAGCAGTTTTACGGGAGACGGGGACACCGGGGAGCTGTTTTTT
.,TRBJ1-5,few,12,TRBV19,CASRGGWQPQHF,TGTGCCAGTAGGGGGGGCTGGCAGCCCCAGCATTTT
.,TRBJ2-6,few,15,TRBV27,CASSFVSSGANVLTF,TGTGCCAGCAGTTTTGTATCCTCTGGGGCCAACGTCCTGACTTTC
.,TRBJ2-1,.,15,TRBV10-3,CAISDPDSEKNEQFF,TGTGCCATCAGTGACCCGGACTCCGAAAAGAATGAGCAGTTCTTC
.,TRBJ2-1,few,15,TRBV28,CASSDREYRSGEQFF,TGTGCCAGCAGTGACCGGGAGTACAGGTCGGGTGAGCAGTTCTTC
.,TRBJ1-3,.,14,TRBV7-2,CASSLGTDGNTIYF,TGTGCCAGCAGCTTAGGGACAGACGGAAACACCATATATTTT
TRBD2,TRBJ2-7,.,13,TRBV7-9,CASSSSGGYEQYF,TGTGCCAGCAGCTCGTCGGGAGGCTACGAGCAGTACTTC
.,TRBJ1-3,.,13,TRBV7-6,CASSQSTWGTIYF,TGTGCCAGCAGCCAATCCACCTGGGGCACCATATATTTT
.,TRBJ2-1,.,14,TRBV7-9,CASSSRTTYNEQFF,TGTGCCAGCAGCTCGAGGACAACCTACAATGAGCAGTTCTTC
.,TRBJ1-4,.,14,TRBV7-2,CASSPRGGDEKLFF,TGTGCCAGCAGCCCCAGGGGAGGTGATGAAAAACTGTTTTTT
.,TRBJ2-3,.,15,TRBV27,CASSGNRDHTDTQYF,TGTGCCAGCAGTGGGAACCGGGACCACACAGATACGCAGTATTTT
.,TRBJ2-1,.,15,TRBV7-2,CASSQLVLHYNEQFF,TGTGCCAGCAGCCAATTGGTACTGCACTACAATGAGCAGTTCTTC
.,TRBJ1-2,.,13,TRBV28,CASTRPGHYGYTF,TGTGCCAGCACCCGACCAGGGCACTATGGCTACACCTTC
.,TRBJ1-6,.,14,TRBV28,CASSLSGDNSPLHF,TGTGCCAGCAGTCTGTCTGGGGATAATTCACCCCTCCACTTT
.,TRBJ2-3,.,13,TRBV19,CASAPAGTDTQYF,TGTGCCAGCGCGCCGGCGGGCACAGATACGCAGTATTTT
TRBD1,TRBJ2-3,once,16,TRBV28,CASSLLRGHGTDTQYF,TGTGCCAGCAGTTTACTCAGGGGGCATGGCACAGATACGCAGTATTTT
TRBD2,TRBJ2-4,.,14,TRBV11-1,CASSRLAAPPIQYF,TGTGCCAGCAGTCGACTAGCGGCCCCCCCCATTCAGTACTTC
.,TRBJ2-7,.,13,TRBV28,CASSFRGSYEQYF,TGTGCCAGCAGTTTTCGGGGATCCTACGAGCAGTACTTC
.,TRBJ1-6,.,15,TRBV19,CASSIKDSAVSPLHF,TGTGCCAGTAGTATAAAGGACAGTGCGGTTTCACCCCTCCACTTT
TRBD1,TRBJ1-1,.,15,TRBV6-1,CASRKGTGFGTEAFF,TGTGCCAGCAGAAAAGGGACAGGGTTTGGCACTGAAGCTTTCTTT
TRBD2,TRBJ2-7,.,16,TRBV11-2,CASTPGQLAGNYEQYF,TGTGCCAGCACCCCAGGGCAGCTAGCGGGGAACTACGAGCAGTACTTC
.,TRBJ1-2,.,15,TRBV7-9,CASSASAGYHYGYTF,TGTGCCAGCAGCGCCTCGGCCGGGTATCACTATGGCTACACCTTC
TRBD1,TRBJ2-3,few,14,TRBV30,CAWSPGTGGDTQYF,TGTGCCTGGAGTCCCGGGACAGGGGGAGATACGCAGTATTTT
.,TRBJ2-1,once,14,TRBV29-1,CSVGSVSSYNEQFF,TGCAGCGTTGGGTCTGTAAGCTCCTACAATGAGCAGTTCTTC
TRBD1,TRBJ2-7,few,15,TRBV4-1,CASSHTGTGPNEQYF,TGCGCCAGCAGCCACACAGGGACAGGGCCCAACGAGCAGTACTTC
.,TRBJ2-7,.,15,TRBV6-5,CASSPAGDFLYEQYF,TGTGCCAGCAGTCCAGCAGGGGACTTCCTTTACGAGCAGTACTTC
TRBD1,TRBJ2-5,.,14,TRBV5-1,CASSGQGAGETQYF,TGCGCCAGCAGCGGACAGGGGGCGGGAGAGACCCAGTACTTC
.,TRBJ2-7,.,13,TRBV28,CASTSGAHYEQYF,TGTGCCAGCACCTCTGGGGCCCACTACGAGCAGTACTTC
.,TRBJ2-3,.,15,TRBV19,CASSIGTAGVDTQYF,TGTGCCAGTAGCATCGGGACAGCGGGGGTGGATACGCAGTATTTT
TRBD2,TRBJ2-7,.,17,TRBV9,CASSVGLSAGAAYEQYF,TGTGCCAGCAGCGTAGGCCTCTCAGCGGGAGCAGCCTACGAGCAGTACTTC
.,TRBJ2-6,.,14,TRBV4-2,CASSRTTGANVLTF,TGTGCCAGCAGCCGAACAACTGGGGCCAACGTCCTGACTTTC
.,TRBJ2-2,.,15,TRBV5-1,CASSSGLGSVGELFF,TGCGCCAGCAGCTCCGGGTTAGGGTCGGTCGGGGAGCTGTTTTTT
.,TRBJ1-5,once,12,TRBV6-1,CASVSGAQPQHF,TGTGCCAGCGTTTCAGGCGCTCAGCCCCAGCATTTT
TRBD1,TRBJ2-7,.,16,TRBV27,CASSARGRGSSYEQYF,TGTGCCAGCAGTGCTCGTGGCAGGGGGAGCTCCTACGAGCAGTACTTC
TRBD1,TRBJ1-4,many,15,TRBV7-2,CASSLRDRPNEKLFF,TGTGCCAGCAGCCTAAGGGACAGGCCAAATGAAAAACTGTTTTTT
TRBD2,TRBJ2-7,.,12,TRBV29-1,CSVEVAGYEQYF,TGCAGCGTTGAGGTAGCGGGATACGAGCAGTACTTC
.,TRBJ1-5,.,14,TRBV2,CASSEDLPHQPQHF,TGTGCCAGCAGCGAGGACCTGCCTCATCAGCCCCAGCATTTT
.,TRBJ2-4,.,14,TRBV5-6,CASSRRGGKNIQYF,TGTGCCAGCAGCCGTAGGGGGGGAAAAAACATTCAGTACTTC
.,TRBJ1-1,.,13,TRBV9,CASSVTANTEAFF,TGTGCCAGCAGCGTAACCGCGAACACTGAAGCTTTCTTT
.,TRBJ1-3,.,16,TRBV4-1,CASSQDLGRGENTIYF,TGCGCCAGCAGCCAAGATCTCGGCAGGGGTGAAAACACCATATATTTT
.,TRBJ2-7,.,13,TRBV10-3,CAIMGPPTYEQYF,TGTGCCATCATGGGGCCCCCCACCTACGAGCAGTACTTC
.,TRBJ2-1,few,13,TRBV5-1,CASSFNRENEQFF,TGCGCCAGCAGCTTTAACCGGGAAAATGAGCAGTTCTTC
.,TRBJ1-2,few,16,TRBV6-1,CASSGPAGPWGYGYTF,TGTGCCAGCAGTGGCCCAGCAGGGCCTTGGGGCTATGGCTACACCTTC
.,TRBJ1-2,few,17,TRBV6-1,CASSEEGVGGRRGGYTF,TGTGCCAGCAGTGAAGAGGGGGTTGGGGGCAGGAGAGGTGGCTACACCTTC
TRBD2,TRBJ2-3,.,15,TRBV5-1,CASSLALAGTDTQYF,TGCGCCAGCAGCTTGGCCCTAGCGGGTACAGATACGCAGTATTTT
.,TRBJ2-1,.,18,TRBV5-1,CASSSGAGTPSSYNEQFF,TGCGCCAGCAGCTCGGGGGCCGGGACCCCGAGCTCCTACAATGAGCAGTTCTTC
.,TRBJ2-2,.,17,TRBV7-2,CASSLARVQGGYRELFF,TGTGCCAGCAGCTTAGCTAGGGTACAGGGCGGGTACAGGGAGCTGTTTTTT
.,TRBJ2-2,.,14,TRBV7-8,CASRQGSNTGELFF,TGTGCCAGCAGGCAGGGCTCGAACACCGGGGAGCTGTTTTTT